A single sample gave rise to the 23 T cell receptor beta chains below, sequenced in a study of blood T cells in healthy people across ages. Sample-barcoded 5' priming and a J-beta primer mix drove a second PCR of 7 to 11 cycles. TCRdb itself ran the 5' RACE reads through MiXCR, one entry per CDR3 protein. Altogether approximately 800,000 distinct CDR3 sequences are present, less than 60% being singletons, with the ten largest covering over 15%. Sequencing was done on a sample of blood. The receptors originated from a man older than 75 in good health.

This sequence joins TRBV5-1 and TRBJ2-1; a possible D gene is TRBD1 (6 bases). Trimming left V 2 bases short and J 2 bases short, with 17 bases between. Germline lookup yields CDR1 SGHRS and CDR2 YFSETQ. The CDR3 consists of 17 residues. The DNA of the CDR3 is TGCGCCAGCAGCTTCTCCGGGACACCGTCAGCCTACAATGAGCAGTTCTTC. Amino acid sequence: CASSFSGTPSAYNEQFF.

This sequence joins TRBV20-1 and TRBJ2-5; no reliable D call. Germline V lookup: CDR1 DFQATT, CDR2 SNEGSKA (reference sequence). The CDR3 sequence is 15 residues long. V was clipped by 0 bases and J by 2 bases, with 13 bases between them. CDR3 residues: CSARDARESQETQYF. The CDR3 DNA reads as TGCAGTGCTAGAGATGCCCGAGAATCACAAGAGACCCAGTACTTC.

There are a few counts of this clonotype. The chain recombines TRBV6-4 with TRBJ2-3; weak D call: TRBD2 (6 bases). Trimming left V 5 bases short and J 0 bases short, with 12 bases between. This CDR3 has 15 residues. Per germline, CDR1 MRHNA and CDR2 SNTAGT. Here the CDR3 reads CASSPQAGSTDTQYF. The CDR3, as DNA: TGTGCCAGCAGTCCCCAGGCGGGGAGCACAGATACGCAGTATTTT.

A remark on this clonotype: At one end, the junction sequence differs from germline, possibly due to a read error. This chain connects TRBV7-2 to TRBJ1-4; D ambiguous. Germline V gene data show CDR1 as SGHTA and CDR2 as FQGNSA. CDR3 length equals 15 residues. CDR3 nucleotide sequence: TGTGCCGGCAGCTTCACGGGAGGGAATAATGAAAAACTGTTTTTT. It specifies CAGSFTGGNNEKLFF. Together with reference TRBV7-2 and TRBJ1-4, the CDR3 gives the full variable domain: GAGVSQSPSNKVTEKGKDVELRCDPISGHTALYWYRQSLGQGLEFLIYFQGNSAPDKSGLPSDRFSAERTGGSVSTLTIQRTQQEDSAVYLCAGSFTGGNNEKLFFGSGTQLSVL.

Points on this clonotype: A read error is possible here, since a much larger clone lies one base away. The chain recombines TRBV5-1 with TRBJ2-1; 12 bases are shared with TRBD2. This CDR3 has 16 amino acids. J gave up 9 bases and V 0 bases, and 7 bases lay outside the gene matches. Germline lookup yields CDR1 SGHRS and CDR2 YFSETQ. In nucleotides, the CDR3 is TGCGCCAGCAGCTTGGTGGCTAGCGGGAGGGACGGTGAGCAGTTCTTC. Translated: CASSLVASGRDGEQFF.

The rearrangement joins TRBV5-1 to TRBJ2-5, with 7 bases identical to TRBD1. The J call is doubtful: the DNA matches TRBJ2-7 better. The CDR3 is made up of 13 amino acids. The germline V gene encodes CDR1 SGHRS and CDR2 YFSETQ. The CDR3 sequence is CASSSVQGIEQYF. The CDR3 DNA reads TGCGCCAGCAGCTCGGTACAGGGGATCGAGCAGTACTTC.

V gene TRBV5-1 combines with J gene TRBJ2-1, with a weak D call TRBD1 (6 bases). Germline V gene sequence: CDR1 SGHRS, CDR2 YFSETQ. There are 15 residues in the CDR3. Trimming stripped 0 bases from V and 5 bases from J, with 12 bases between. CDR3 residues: CASSLDREIHNEQFF. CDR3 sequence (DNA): TGCGCCAGCAGCTTGGACAGGGAGATCCACAATGAGCAGTTCTTC.

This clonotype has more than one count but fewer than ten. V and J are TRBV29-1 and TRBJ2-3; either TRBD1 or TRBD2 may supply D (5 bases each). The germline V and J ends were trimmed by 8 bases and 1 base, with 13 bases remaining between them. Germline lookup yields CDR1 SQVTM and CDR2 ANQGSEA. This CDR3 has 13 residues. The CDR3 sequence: CSYRDGGTDTQYF. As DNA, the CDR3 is TGCAGCTACCGGGACGGGGGCACAGATACGCAGTATTTT.

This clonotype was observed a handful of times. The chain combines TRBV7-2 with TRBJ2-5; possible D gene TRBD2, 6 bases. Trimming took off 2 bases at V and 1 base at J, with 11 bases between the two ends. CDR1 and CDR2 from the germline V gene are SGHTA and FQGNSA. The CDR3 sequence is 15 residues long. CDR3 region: CASSLLGGVQETQYF. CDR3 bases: TGTGCCAGCAGCTTACTTGGCGGGGTCCAAGAGACCCAGTACTTC.

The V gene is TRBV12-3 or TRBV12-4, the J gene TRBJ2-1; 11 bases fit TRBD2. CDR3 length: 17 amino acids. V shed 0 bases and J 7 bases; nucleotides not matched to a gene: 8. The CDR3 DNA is TGTGCCAGCAGTTTAGCGCTGGGTCTAGCGGGAGGAAATGAGCAGTTCTTC. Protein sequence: CASSLALGLAGGNEQFF.

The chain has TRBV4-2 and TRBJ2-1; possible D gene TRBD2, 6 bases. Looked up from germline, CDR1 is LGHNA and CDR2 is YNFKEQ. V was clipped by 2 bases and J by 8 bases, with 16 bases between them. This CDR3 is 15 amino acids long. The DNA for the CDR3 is TGTGCCAGCAGCCAAACCGGGACGGGGGTGGATGAGCAGTTCTTC. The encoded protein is CASSQTGTGVDEQFF.

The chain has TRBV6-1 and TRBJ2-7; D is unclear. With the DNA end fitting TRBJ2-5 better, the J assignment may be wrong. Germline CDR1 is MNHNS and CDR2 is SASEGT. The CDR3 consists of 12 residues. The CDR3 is CASRNIRKTQYF. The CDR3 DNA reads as TGTGCCAGCAGGAATATTCGAAAGACCCAGTACTTC.

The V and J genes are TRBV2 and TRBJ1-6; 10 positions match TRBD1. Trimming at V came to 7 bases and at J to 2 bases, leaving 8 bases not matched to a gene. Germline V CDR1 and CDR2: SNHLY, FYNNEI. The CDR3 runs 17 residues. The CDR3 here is CASTKGTGETYNSPLHF. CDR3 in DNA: TGTGCCAGCACCAAGGGGACAGGGGAGACCTATAATTCACCCCTCCACTTT.

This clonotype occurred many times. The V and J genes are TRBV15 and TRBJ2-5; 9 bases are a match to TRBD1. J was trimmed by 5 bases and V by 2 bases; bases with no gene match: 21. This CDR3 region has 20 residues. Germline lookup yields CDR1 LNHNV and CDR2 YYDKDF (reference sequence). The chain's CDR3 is CATSRYHVLTGGTGFETQYF. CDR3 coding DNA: TGTGCCACCAGCAGATACCACGTGTTGACAGGGGGAACGGGATTTGAGACCCAGTACTTC.

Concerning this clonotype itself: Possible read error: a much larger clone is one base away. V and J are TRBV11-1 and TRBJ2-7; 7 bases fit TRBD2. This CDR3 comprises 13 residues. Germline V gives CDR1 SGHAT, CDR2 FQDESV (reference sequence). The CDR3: CARSLAGVYEQYF. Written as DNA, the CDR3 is TGTGCCCGCAGCTTGGCGGGAGTCTACGAGCAGTACTTC.

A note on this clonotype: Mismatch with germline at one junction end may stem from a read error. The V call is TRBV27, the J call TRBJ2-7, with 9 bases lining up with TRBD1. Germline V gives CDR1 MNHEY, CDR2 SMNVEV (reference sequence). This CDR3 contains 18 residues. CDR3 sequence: CASSLDGQGRLGSDEQYF. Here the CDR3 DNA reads TGTGCCAGCAGTTTAGACGGACAGGGGCGTTTGGGCTCCGACGAGCAGTACTTC.

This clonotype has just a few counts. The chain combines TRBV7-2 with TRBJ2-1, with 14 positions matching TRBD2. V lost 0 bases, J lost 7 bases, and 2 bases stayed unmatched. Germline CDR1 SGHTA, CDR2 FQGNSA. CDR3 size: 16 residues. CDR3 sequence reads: CASSLATSGRGNEQFF. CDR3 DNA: TGTGCCAGCAGCTTAGCGACTAGCGGGAGGGGGAATGAGCAGTTCTTC.

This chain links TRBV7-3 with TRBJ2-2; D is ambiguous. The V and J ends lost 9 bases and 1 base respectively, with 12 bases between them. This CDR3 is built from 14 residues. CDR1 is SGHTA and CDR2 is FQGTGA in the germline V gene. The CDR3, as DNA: TGTGCCAGTGAGGTGGGATTGAACACCGGGGAGCTGTTTTTT. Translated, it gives CASEVGLNTGELFF. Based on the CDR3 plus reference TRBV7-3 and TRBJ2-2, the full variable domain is GAGVSQTPSNKVTEKGKYVELRCDPISGHTALYWYRQSLGQGPEFLIYFQGTGAADDSGLPNDRFFAVRPEGSVSTLKIQRTERGDSAVYLCASEVGLNTGELFFGEGSRLTVL.

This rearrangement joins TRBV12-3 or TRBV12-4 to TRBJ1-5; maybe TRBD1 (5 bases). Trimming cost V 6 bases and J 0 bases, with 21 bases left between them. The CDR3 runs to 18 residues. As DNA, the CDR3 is TGTGCCAGCAGCCCTGACACTCGGGGCGTCTATAGCAATCAGCCCCAGCATTTT. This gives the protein CASSPDTRGVYSNQPQHF.

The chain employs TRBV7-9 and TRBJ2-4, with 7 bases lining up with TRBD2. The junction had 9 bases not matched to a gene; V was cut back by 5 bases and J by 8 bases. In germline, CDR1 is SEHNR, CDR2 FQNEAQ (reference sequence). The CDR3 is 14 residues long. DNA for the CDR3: TGTGCCAGCAGCGCCCCGGGACTAACCCACATTCAGTACTTC. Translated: CASSAPGLTHIQYF.

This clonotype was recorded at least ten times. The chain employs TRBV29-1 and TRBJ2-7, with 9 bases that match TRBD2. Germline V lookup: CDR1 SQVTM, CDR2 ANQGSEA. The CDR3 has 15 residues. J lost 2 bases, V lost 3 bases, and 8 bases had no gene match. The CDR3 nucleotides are TGCAGCGTTGAGACGGAAGCGGGAGGAACCTACGAGCAGTACTTC. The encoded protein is CSVETEAGGTYEQYF.

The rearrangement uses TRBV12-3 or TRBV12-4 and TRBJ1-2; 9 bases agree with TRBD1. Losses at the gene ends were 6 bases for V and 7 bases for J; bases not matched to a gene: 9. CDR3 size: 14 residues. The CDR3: CASRPQGAVVGYTF. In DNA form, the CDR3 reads TGTGCCAGCAGACCACAGGGGGCAGTTGTTGGCTACACCTTC.

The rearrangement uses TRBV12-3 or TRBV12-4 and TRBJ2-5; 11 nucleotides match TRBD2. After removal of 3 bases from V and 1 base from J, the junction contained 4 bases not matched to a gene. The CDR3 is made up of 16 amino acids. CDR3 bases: TGTGCCAGCAGTTTTATGGGACTAGCGGTCCAAGAGACCCAGTACTTC. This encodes CASSFMGLAVQETQYF.